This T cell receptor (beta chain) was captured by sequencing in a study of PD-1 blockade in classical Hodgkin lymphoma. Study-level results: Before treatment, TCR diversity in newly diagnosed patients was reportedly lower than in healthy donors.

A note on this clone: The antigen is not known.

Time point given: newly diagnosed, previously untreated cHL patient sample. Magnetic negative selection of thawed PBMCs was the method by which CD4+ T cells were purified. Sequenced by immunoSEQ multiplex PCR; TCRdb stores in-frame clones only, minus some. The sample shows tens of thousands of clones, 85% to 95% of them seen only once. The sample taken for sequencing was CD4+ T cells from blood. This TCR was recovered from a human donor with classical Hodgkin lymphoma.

The CDR3 region is CASSRGGDPEKLFF. The CDR3 DNA reads as TGCGCCAGCAGCCGGGGAGGGGATCCGGAAAAACTGTTTTTT. J is TRBJ1-4 and V is TRBV5-1; tentatively, D is TRBD1 (5 bases). V lost 4 bases to trimming and J lost 8 bases, with 15 bases between them. In germline, CDR1 is SGHRS, CDR2 YFSETQ. The CDR3 is 14 amino acids.